The 15 T cell receptor beta chains in this list originate from one sample, sequenced in a study of T cells in Graves' hyperthyroidism and ophthalmopathy. What was amplified from RNA transcripts were TCR beta CDR3 regions. A first-round RT-PCR of the TCR CDR3 used the HTBI primer set. Each CDR3 protein is one row after TCRdb ran MiXCR on the multiplex PCR reads. Seen here are some 440,000 distinct CDR3 sequences, approximately 15% observed once, and the top ten hold approximately 14%. Sequencing was performed on blood. All receptors derive from a woman between 18 and 30 years old with Graves' hyperthyroidism.

This chain joins TRBV5-8 and TRBJ1-1; 9 bases are shared with TRBD1. From germline, CDR1 is SGHTS and CDR2 YDEGEE. Trimming removed 7 bases from V and 0 bases from J; junction bases left unmatched: 4. This CDR3 spans 14 amino acids. The CDR3 DNA follows: TGTGCCAGCGGGACAGGGTCCATGAACACTGAAGCTTTCTTT. It is translated as CASGTGSMNTEAFF.

There are many counts of this clonotype. The rearrangement uses TRBV20-1 and TRBJ2-7; D is perhaps TRBD1 (5 bases). V dropped 6 bases and J dropped 5 bases, with 17 bases sitting between them. The CDR3 has 13 residues. Germline values: CDR1 DFQATT, CDR2 SNEGSKA (reference sequence). The CDR3 loop is CSATTGRDDEQYF. Written as DNA, the CDR3 is TGCAGTGCCACCACAGGCCGTGACGACGAGCAGTACTTC.

This clonotype occurred many times. V usage is TRBV12-3 or TRBV12-4 and J usage is TRBJ2-1; no clear D. The CDR3 length is 16 residues. V shed 0 bases and J shed 8 bases, with 17 bases lying between them. The CDR3 loop reads CASSLARMSESDEQFF. CDR3 nucleotide sequence: TGTGCCAGCAGTTTAGCGCGAATGTCGGAGAGCGATGAGCAGTTCTTC.

This clonotype was detected a few times. The rearrangement uses TRBV3-1 and TRBJ2-5, with 7 nucleotides matching TRBD2. This CDR3 has 15 amino acids. Germline loops: CDR1 LGHDT, CDR2 YNNKEL (reference sequence). With V trimmed by 4 bases and J by 1 base, 6 bases remained unmatched. CDR3 coding DNA: TGTGCCAGCAGCCCCCGGGGGGAGATCCAAGAGACCCAGTACTTC. Protein: CASSPRGEIQETQYF.

This clonotype turned up a few times. This chain uses TRBV6-1 with TRBJ2-5, with unresolved D. From germline, CDR1 is MNHNS and CDR2 SASEGT. V shed 6 bases and J shed 8 bases, with 7 bases lying between them. This CDR3 region has 10 residues. CDR3 sequence (DNA): TGTGCCAGCAGCCAACAAACCCAGTACTTC. Protein product: CASSQQTQYF.

The sample holds a few counts of this clonotype. V and J are TRBV29-1 and TRBJ2-3; D unclear. This CDR3 contains 13 residues. V was trimmed by 6 bases and J by 7 bases, leaving 17 bases between them. CDR1 and CDR2 (germline): SQVTM, ANQGSEA. CDR3 DNA sequence: TGCAGCGTGGGCTCCGGTTTAATTAATACGCAGTATTTT. It translates to CSVGSGLINTQYF.

This clonotype has just a few counts. The chain is built from TRBV10-3 and TRBJ2-1; TRBD2 agrees at 15 bases. CDR1 is ENHRY, CDR2 SYGVKD, per germline. Trimming removed 6 bases from V and 4 bases from J; junction bases left unmatched: 4. CDR3 length: 16 amino acids. CDR3 amino acids: CAIRGLAGGPYNEQFF. CDR3 DNA: TGTGCCATCAGGGGACTAGCGGGGGGCCCTTACAATGAGCAGTTCTTC.

This clonotype was seen more than once but under ten times. This chain links TRBV20-1 with TRBJ1-2; D not certain. The CDR3 consists of 13 residues. Germline CDR1 and CDR2: DFQATT and SNEGSKA (reference sequence). V was clipped by 5 bases and J by 2 bases, with 12 bases between them. CDR3 in amino acids: CSASSAENYGYTF. CDR3 nucleotide sequence: TGCAGTGCTTCATCCGCAGAGAACTATGGCTACACCTTC.

This clonotype occurred a few times. The CDR3 loop reads CASSPRLTGQGSGEQYF. The CDR3 DNA follows: TGTGCCAGCTCACCACGGTTAACGGGACAGGGTTCGGGCGAGCAGTACTTC. The chain is built from TRBV18 and TRBJ2-7; 9 positions match TRBD1. The germline V gene has CDR1 KGHSH and CDR2 LQKENI. This CDR3 spans 17 amino acids. Trimming at V came to 1 base and at J to 6 bases, leaving 13 bases not matched to a gene. Full variable domain (rest looked up from reference TRBV18 and TRBJ2-7): NAGVMQNPRHLVRRRGQEARLRCSPMKGHSHVYWYRQLPEEGLKFMVYLQKENIIDESGMPKERFSAEFPKEGPSILRIQQVVRGDSAAYFCASSPRLTGQGSGEQYFGPGTRLTVT.

This clonotype was picked up many times. The chain uses TRBV7-3 and TRBJ2-1; 11 bases are a match to TRBD1. CDR1 and CDR2 from the germline V gene are SGHTA and FQGTGA. The CDR3 consists of 15 residues. V lost 3 bases to trimming and J lost 5 bases; unmatched junction nucleotides: 3. The CDR3 DNA reads as TGTGCCAGCAGCTTCGGACAGGGGGCGAACAATGAGCAGTTCTTC. Its translation: CASSFGQGANNEQFF. Supplemented by reference TRBV7-3 and TRBJ2-1, the full variable domain reads GAGVSQTPSNKVTEKGKYVELRCDPISGHTALYWYRQSLGQGPEFLIYFQGTGAADDSGLPNDRFFAVRPEGSVSTLKIQRTERGDSAVYLCASSFGQGANNEQFFGPGTRLTVL.

This clonotype was seen a few times. V and J are TRBV9 and TRBJ1-1; tentative D call: TRBD1 (5 bases). Between the trimmed V and J ends, which lost 0 bases and 7 bases, there was a span of 10 bases. The germline gives CDR1 SGDLS, CDR2 YYNGEE. CDR3 length equals 13 residues. CDR3 region: CASSVVGRGEAFF. In DNA, the CDR3 is TGTGCCAGCAGCGTAGTGGGACGCGGTGAAGCTTTCTTT.

In its sample, this clonotype was seen many times. This chain joins TRBV28 and TRBJ1-1; D is undetermined. The CDR3 runs to 11 residues. V shed 4 bases and J shed 10 bases, with 10 bases lying between them. Germline CDR1 MDHEN, CDR2 SYDVKM. CDR3 loop: CASSWVSAAFF. In DNA form, the CDR3 reads TGTGCCAGCAGTTGGGTCAGCGCAGCTTTCTTT.

This clonotype appeared a few times. This chain links TRBV7-3 with TRBJ1-2; 10 nucleotides match TRBD1. The germline V gene has CDR1 SGHTA and CDR2 FQGTGA. After removal of 3 bases from V and 3 bases from J, the junction contained 1 base not matched to a gene. The CDR3 has 14 residues. The CDR3 region is CASSFGTGDYGYTF. DNA of the CDR3: TGTGCCAGCAGCTTCGGGACAGGGGACTATGGCTACACCTTC. Full variable domain (rest looked up from reference TRBV7-3 and TRBJ1-2): GAGVSQTPSNKVTEKGKYVELRCDPISGHTALYWYRQSLGQGPEFLIYFQGTGAADDSGLPNDRFFAVRPEGSVSTLKIQRTERGDSAVYLCASSFGTGDYGYTFGSGTRLTVV.

The DNA of the CDR3 is TGCAGTGCTAGTTTGCCGGGCGGTCAGCCCCAGCATTTT. The encoded protein is CSASLPGGQPQHF. V usage is TRBV20-1 and J usage is TRBJ1-5; D unresolved. The CDR3 covers 13 residues. Germline CDR1 DFQATT, CDR2 SNEGSKA (reference sequence). V lost 3 bases and J lost 6, with 12 bases in between.

This clonotype appeared a few times. The J gene is TRBJ1-1, the V gene TRBV3-1; unclear D gene. This CDR3 region has 12 residues. CDR1 and CDR2 from the germline V gene are LGHDT and YNNKEL (reference sequence). V was trimmed by 4 bases and J by 7 bases, leaving 10 bases between them. CDR3 bases: TGTGCCAGCAGCCTAGGGCCCGTTGAAGCTTTCTTT. This translates into CASSLGPVEAFF.